This TCR beta chain stems from a study of early T cells in non-severe SARS-CoV-2 infection. Study findings and constraints: Lookups in VDJdb leaned toward anti-spike CD8 responses and missed private and CD4 specificities.

This clonotype was found many times. Its antigen remains unknown. Attached unique molecular identifiers marked individual cDNA molecules. TCRdb reanalysed the 5' RACE reads using MiXCR and keeps one entry per CDR3 protein. The sample holds tens of thousands of distinct CDR3 sequences, roughly 6% seen once. The material sequenced was whole blood. This receptor was identified in an adult who was a healthcare worker with PCR-confirmed SARS-CoV-2 infection or an uninfected control (not recorded which).

The CDR3 reads CSASNRVDTEAFF. DNA of the CDR3: TGCAGTGCTAGTAACAGGGTGGACACTGAAGCTTTCTTT. V gene TRBV20-1 combines with J gene TRBJ1-1; D perhaps matches TRBD1 (6 bases). Trimming removed 3 bases at V and 3 bases at J, with 11 bases between. The CDR3 spans 13 residues. Per germline, CDR1 DFQATT and CDR2 SNEGSKA (reference sequence).